Each of the 4 T cell receptor beta chains below was sequenced from the same sample in a study of T cell repertoires in cytomegalovirus infection. In TCRdb, the reads were re-called with MiXCR into one record per CDR3 protein. The profile shows hundreds of thousands of distinct CDR3 sequences, 33% of them singletons. Their antigen targets remain unknown. The sequences come from cultured PBMCs, collected from culture after CMV antigen stimulation. The receptors originated from a human donor in good health (CMV status not recorded). Some clones in this sample may be carry-over from other donors' samples.

This clonotype was counted only a few times. The chain joins TRBV7-2 to TRBJ2-1; D tentatively reads TRBD1 or TRBD2 (5 bases each). The germline V gene has CDR1 SGHTA and CDR2 FQGNSA. The CDR3 spans 13 residues. The ends were cut back, 5 bases at V and 5 bases at J, with 10 bases in the middle. CDR3: CASSRDQNNEQFF. In DNA, the CDR3 is TGTGCCAGCAGCCGGGACCAAAACAATGAGCAGTTCTTC. The entire variable domain, with the rest obtained from reference TRBV7-2 and TRBJ2-1, is as follows: GAGVSQSPSNKVTEKGKDVELRCDPISGHTALYWYRQSLGQGLEFLIYFQGNSAPDKSGLPSDRFSAERTGGSVSTLTIQRTQQEDSAVYLCASSRDQNNEQFFGPGTRLTVL.

Only a few counts were recorded for this clonotype. This chain joins TRBV7-6 and TRBJ1-2; D unresolved. The ends were cut back, 5 bases at V and 7 bases at J, with 11 bases in the middle. The CDR3 covers 12 residues. Germline V lookup: CDR1 SGHVS, CDR2 FNYEAQ. CDR3 nucleotides: TGTGCCAGCAGCCCGGATTCGGGTGGCTACACCTTC. It encodes CASSPDSGGYTF.

The chain joins TRBV29-1 to TRBJ2-5; D gene uncertain. The CDR3 totals 11 residues. V was clipped by 4 bases and J by 5 bases, with 8 bases between them. The germline V gene has CDR1 SQVTM and CDR2 ANQGSEA. This chain's CDR3 is CSVVLGETQYF. In DNA form, the CDR3 reads TGCAGCGTTGTGCTGGGGGAGACCCAGTACTTC.

This clonotype appeared a few times. The chain combines TRBV7-3 with TRBJ2-2, with D maybe TRBD1 (6 bases). The CDR3 runs 16 residues. Trimming stripped 2 bases from V and 6 bases from J, with 16 bases between. CDR1 and CDR2 (germline): SGHTA, FQGTGA. The CDR3 DNA follows: TGTGCCAGCAGCTTAGCGCCCGGGACATCGGCCGGGGAGCTGTTTTTT. It codes for CASSLAPGTSAGELFF.